This record covers a single T cell receptor (beta chain). Its target is unknown. Use of 60 Vbeta and 13 Jbeta primers characterized the PCR. Clones were read by immunoSEQ multiplex PCR, and TCRdb kept only the in-frame ones, dropping some. The sample includes around 120,000 clones, roughly 63% of them seen just once. Healthy bone marrow donors made up the cohort. Germline trimming cut 5 bases from V and 2 bases from J; bases unmatched to any gene: 6. The germline V gene has CDR1 SGHTA and CDR2 FQGTGA. The CDR3 has 15 amino acids. This sample was included in a study of cytomegalovirus exposure and HLA in healthy donors. Study observations and caveats: After further analysis at a later stage, 16,951 TCR beta sequences were associated with HLA alleles at 0.05 false discovery rate.

This receptor was taken from a man aged 25 to 40 in good health and CMV-seropositive. The specimen was PBMCs. This rearrangement joins TRBV7-3 to TRBJ2-4; 7 bases fit TRBD2. As DNA, the CDR3 is TGTGCCAGCAGCCCGGGGCGGGAGACCAAAAACATTCAGTACTTC. It is translated as CASSPGRETKNIQYF.